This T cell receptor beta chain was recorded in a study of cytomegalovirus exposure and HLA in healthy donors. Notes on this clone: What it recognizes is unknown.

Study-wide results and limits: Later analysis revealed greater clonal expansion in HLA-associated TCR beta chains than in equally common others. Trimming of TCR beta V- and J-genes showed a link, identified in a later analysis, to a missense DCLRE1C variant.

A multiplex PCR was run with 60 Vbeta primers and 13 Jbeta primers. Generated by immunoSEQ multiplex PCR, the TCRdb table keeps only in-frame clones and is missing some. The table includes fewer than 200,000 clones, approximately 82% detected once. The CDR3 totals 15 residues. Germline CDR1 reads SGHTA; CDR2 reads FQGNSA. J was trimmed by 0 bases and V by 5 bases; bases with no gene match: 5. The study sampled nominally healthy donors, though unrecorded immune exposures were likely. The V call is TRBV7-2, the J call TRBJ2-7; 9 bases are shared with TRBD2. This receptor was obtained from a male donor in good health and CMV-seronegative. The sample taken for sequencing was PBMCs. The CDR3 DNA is TGTGCCAGCAGCGTGGGACTAGCCCTCTCCTACGAGCAGTACTTC. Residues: CASSVGLALSYEQYF.